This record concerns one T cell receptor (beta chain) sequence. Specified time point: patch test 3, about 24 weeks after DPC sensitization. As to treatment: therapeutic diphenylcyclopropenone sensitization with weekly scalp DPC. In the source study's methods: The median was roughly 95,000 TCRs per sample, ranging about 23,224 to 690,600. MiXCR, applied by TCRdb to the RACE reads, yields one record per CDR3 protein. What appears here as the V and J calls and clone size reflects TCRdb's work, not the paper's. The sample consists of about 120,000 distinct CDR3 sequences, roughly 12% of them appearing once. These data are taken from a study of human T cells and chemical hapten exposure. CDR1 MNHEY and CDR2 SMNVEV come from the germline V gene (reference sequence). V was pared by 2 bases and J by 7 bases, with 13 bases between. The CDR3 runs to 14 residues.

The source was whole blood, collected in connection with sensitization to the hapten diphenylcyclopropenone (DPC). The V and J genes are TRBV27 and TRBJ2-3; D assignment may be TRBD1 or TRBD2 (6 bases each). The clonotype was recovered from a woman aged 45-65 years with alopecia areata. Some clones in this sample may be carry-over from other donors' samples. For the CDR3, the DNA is TGTGCCAGCAGTTTACGTGTAGGGGGGTATACGCAGTATTTT. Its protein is CASSLRVGGYTQYF.